This T cell receptor beta chain derives from a study of regulatory T cells in long-lasting Graves disease. Time point meaning: persistent/refractory GD, antithyroid drugs over 5 years with positive TRAb. The TCR library was prepared using RNA isolated from PBMCs. Both iRepertoire HTBI primers and Arm-PCR of CDR3 regions were used to build the TCR beta libraries. TCRdb re-derived calls from the multiplex PCR reads in MiXCR, one entry per CDR3 protein. The data show a few hundred thousand distinct CDR3 sequences, with roughly 25% seen just once and approximately 30% held by the top ten. The sample here was peripheral blood mononuclear cells (PBMCs), taken when the disease was refractory, from a patient treated with antithyroid drugs. The TCR sequence derives from a woman aged 40 to 49 with Graves disease.

Here the CDR3 DNA reads TGTGCTAGTGGTCTGGACAGGTTCTCCTACAATGAGCAGTTCTTC. It translates to CASGLDRFSYNEQFF. V gene TRBV12-5 combines with J gene TRBJ2-1; 7 nucleotides match TRBD1. This CDR3 contains 15 residues. V shed 5 bases and J 0 bases; nucleotides not matched to a gene: 4. Germline CDR1 reads LGHNT; CDR2 reads FRNRAP.